Below, 4 T cell receptor beta chains from the same sample are listed, as sequenced in a study of T-cell reconstitution after alpha-beta-depleted transplantation in children. Unique molecular identifiers were used in preparing the TCRbeta library. MiXCR, run by TCRdb on the PCR reads, gives a single entry per CDR3 protein. The table shows under 750,000 distinct CDR3 sequences, with 23% occurring only once. Source: PBMCs, mostly from graft donor cells, taken 360 days after TCRalphabeta/CD19-depleted stem cell transplant. These receptors were taken from a boy less than two years old who had a stem cell transplant for acute myeloid leukemia, so the T cells may come from the graft donor.

This clonotype was observed at least ten times. The DNA for the CDR3 is TGCAGCGTCGGGTGGGGGGGCCATCAGCCCCAGCATTTT. The encoded protein is CSVGWGGHQPQHF. V usage is TRBV29-1 and J usage is TRBJ1-5; D may be TRBD1 (6 bases). Trimming stripped 6 bases from V and 5 bases from J, with 14 bases between. The germline V gene has CDR1 SQVTM and CDR2 ANQGSEA. The CDR3 has 13 residues.

This clonotype occurred many times. The chain combines TRBV20-1 with TRBJ2-1, with TRBD2 identical over 15 bases. The germline V gene encodes CDR1 DFQATT and CDR2 SNEGSKA (reference sequence). J was trimmed by 0 bases and V by 6 bases; bases with no gene match: 6. CDR3 length: 17 residues. The CDR3 coding sequence is TGCAGTGCCGGACTAGCGGGGGGGTTAAGCTCCTACAATGAGCAGTTCTTC. It codes for CSAGLAGGLSSYNEQFF.

At least ten counts were recorded for this clonotype. V gene TRBV29-1 combines with J gene TRBJ1-1; D is ambiguous. V lost 2 bases, J lost 0 bases, and 7 bases lay in between. The CDR3 extends over 13 amino acids. Per the germline V gene, CDR1 is SQVTM and CDR2 is ANQGSEA. This CDR3 is CSVEPAMNTEAFF. For the CDR3, the DNA is TGCAGCGTTGAACCGGCCATGAACACTGAAGCTTTCTTT.

This clonotype was picked up many times. This chain connects TRBV28 to TRBJ1-6, with unresolved D. Per germline, CDR1 MDHEN and CDR2 SYDVKM. The CDR3 is made up of 13 amino acids. V lost 7 bases and J lost 5, with 9 bases in between. CDR3 loop: CASTSVHNSPLHF. The CDR3 nucleotides are TGTGCCAGCACCTCAGTCCATAATTCACCCCTCCACTTT.